Below are 29 T cell receptor beta chains sequenced from a single sample in a study of blood T cell repertoires in COVID-19. Produced via immunoSEQ multiplex PCR; TCRdb's table is partial and in-frame only. The table shows some 130,000 clones, with around 76% occurring only once. The sample was peripheral blood. The receptor source for this set is a human donor in a cohort sampled during active COVID-19.

This chain connects TRBV2 to TRBJ1-4; the D gene is possibly TRBD1 (5 bases). Germline CDR1 SNHLY, CDR2 FYNNEI. Trimming left V 9 bases short and J 1 base short, with 6 bases between. This CDR3 spans 12 amino acids. CDR3 in DNA: TGTGCCAGTCAGGGAACTAATGAAAAACTGTTTTTT. Protein product: CASQGTNEKLFF.

The V and J genes are TRBV7-9 and TRBJ2-2; D remains unclear. The CDR3 covers 12 residues. Germline V gene sequence: CDR1 SEHNR, CDR2 FQNEAQ (reference sequence). V was trimmed by 5 bases and J by 8 bases, leaving 9 bases between them. The CDR3 region has the DNA TGTGCCAGCAGCCCACCGCTAGGGGAGCTGTTTTTT. As protein: CASSPPLGELFF.

The count of this clone is one. The V and J genes are TRBV7-9 and TRBJ2-7; 7 nucleotides match TRBD2. The CDR3 extends over 15 amino acids. Germline V gene lookup returns CDR1 SEHNR and CDR2 FQNEAQ (reference sequence). Trimming removed 3 bases from V and 3 bases from J; junction bases left unmatched: 8. In DNA, the CDR3 is TGTGCCAGCAGCTTCCTCGGGAGGCAAGACTACGAGCAGTACTTC. Translated, it gives CASSFLGRQDYEQYF.

The J gene is TRBJ2-7, the V gene TRBV9; 9 bases map to TRBD1. Trimming took 2 bases from V and 3 from J; bases not matched to a gene: 6. The CDR3 extends over 15 amino acids. The germline V gene has CDR1 SGDLS and CDR2 YYNGEE. The CDR3 is CASSVCGTGIYEQYF. CDR3 DNA: TGTGCCAGCAGCGTGTGTGGGACAGGGATCTACGAGCAGTACTTC.

Comment on this clone: The sample holds other DNA sequences that translate to the same CDR3. The V call is TRBV5-1, the J call TRBJ2-2, with a possible D match to TRBD2 (5 bases). The CDR3 runs 13 residues. Germline CDR1 SGHRS, CDR2 YFSETQ. V lost 3 bases and J lost 4, with 7 bases in between. The CDR3 loop reads CASSWTGTGELFF. The CDR3 DNA sequence: TGCGCCAGCAGCTGGACTGGCACCGGGGAGCTGTTTTTT.

The V call is TRBV6-5, the J call TRBJ1-3; D might be TRBD1 (5 bases). Per germline, CDR1 MNHEY and CDR2 SVGAGI. V dropped 2 bases and J dropped 0 bases, with 8 bases sitting between them. CDR3 size: 15 residues. The chain's CDR3 is CASSYGQGSGNTIYF. CDR3 bases: TGTGCCAGCAGTTACGGTCAGGGCTCTGGAAACACCATATATTTT.

The J gene is TRBJ2-3, the V gene TRBV5-1; no clear D. The CDR3 sequence is 15 residues long. V shed 1 base and J shed 2 bases, with 11 bases lying between them. CDR1 is SGHRS, CDR2 YFSETQ, per germline. CDR3 protein: CASSLRTSLTDTQYF. DNA for the CDR3: TGCGCCAGCAGCTTGCGAACTTCCCTCACAGATACGCAGTATTTT.

This clone was picked up one time. The rearrangement uses TRBV6-5 and TRBJ1-3; weak D call: TRBD1 (6 bases). This CDR3 has 15 amino acids. Germline loops: CDR1 MNHEY, CDR2 SVGAGI. The V and J ends lost 7 bases and 4 bases respectively, with 17 bases between them. The CDR3 loop is CASKPVQGSGNTIYF. Here the CDR3 DNA reads TGTGCCAGCAAACCCGTACAGGGATCCGGAAACACCATATATTTT.

The chain links TRBV5-8 to TRBJ1-2; 8 positions match TRBD1. Germline-derived CDR1 and CDR2 are SGHTS and YDEGEE. V lost 8 bases to trimming and J lost 3 bases; unmatched junction nucleotides: 6. The CDR3 has 13 residues. CDR3 sequence reads: CASKDRADYGYTF. The CDR3 region has the DNA TGTGCCAGTAAGGACAGGGCTGACTATGGCTACACCTTC.

The rearrangement joins TRBV28 to TRBJ1-1, with D possibly TRBD1 on 5 matching bases. CDR1 is MDHEN and CDR2 is SYDVKM in the germline V gene. Trimming stripped 6 bases from V and 3 bases from J, with 14 bases between. The CDR3 runs 14 residues. DNA for the CDR3: TGTGCCAGCAGCTACTACTCGGGGGACACTGAAGCTTTCTTT. Translation: CASSYYSGDTEAFF.

CDR3 nucleotide sequence: TGTGCCAGCAGCCCTACTACACTGACTAGCACAGATACGCAGTATTTT. Protein product: CASSPTTLTSTDTQYF. The chain recombines TRBV7-8 with TRBJ2-3; D is unclear. V was pared by 5 bases and J by 0 bases, with 15 bases between. This CDR3 is built from 16 residues. The V gene's germline CDR1 is SGHVS and CDR2 FQNEAQ.

This chain links TRBV7-9 with TRBJ1-4; a weak D match, TRBD1 (5 bases). Per germline, CDR1 SEHNR and CDR2 FQNEAQ (reference sequence). This CDR3 has 18 amino acids. With 2 bases removed from V and 5 bases from J, the gap between germline ends came to 21 bases. The CDR3 loop reads CASSLNPSGVGLNEKLFF. In DNA form, the CDR3 reads TGTGCCAGCAGCTTAAATCCCTCGGGGGTAGGGCTAAATGAAAAACTGTTTTTT.

This clone was found once. The chain recombines TRBV10-1 with TRBJ2-7, with TRBD1 matching over 9 bases. The CDR3 covers 14 residues. Germline loops: CDR1 WNHNN, CDR2 SYGVQD (reference sequence). The V gene end was trimmed by 4 bases and the J gene end by 2 bases; junction bases not matched to a gene: 3. CDR3 DNA: TGCGCCAGCAGTGTGGGGGACAGGGCCTACGAGCAGTACTTC. Its translation: CASSVGDRAYEQYF.

This clone occurred once. The V call is TRBV3-1 (or the pseudogene TRBV3-2), the J call TRBJ2-3; 8 nucleotides line up with TRBD2. The V segment lost 1 base and the J segment 8 bases; nucleotides outside the gene matches: 8. Germline-derived CDR1 and CDR2 are LGHDT and YNNKEL (reference sequence). The CDR3 has 15 amino acids. For the CDR3, the DNA is TGTGCCAGCAGCCAAGCCGCGGGGGGCCGGGGTACGCAGTATTTT. It is translated as CASSQAAGGRGTQYF.

The chain recombines TRBV7-3 with TRBJ2-1; 10 bases are shared with TRBD2. Trimming at V came to 3 bases and at J to 5 bases, leaving 4 bases not matched to a gene. From germline, CDR1 is SGHTA and CDR2 FQGTGA. CDR3 length: 15 residues. The CDR3 region is CASSFSGGSHNEQFF. The DNA of the CDR3 is TGTGCCAGCAGCTTTAGCGGGGGGAGCCACAATGAGCAGTTCTTC.

The chain combines TRBV6-6 with TRBJ1-5, with a tentative D call TRBD1 (5 bases). This CDR3 is built from 15 residues. Trimming cost V 6 bases and J 1 base, with 13 bases left between them. CDR1 is MNHNY and CDR2 is SVGAGI in the germline V gene (reference sequence). The CDR3 DNA reads TGTGCCAGCAGAATGACAGATACGAGCAATCAGCCCCAGCATTTT. This translates into CASRMTDTSNQPQHF.

This chain joins TRBV5-8 and TRBJ2-3; the match to TRBD2 covers 8 bases. After removal of 3 bases from V and 4 bases from J, the junction contained 4 bases not matched to a gene. The CDR3 length is 14 residues. Germline lookup yields CDR1 SGHTS and CDR2 YDEGEE. This CDR3 is CASSSRGGADTQYF. In DNA, the CDR3 is TGTGCCAGCAGCTCTCGGGGGGGCGCAGATACGCAGTATTTT.

There are a few counts of this clone. The chain couples TRBV5-4 to TRBJ1-1; TRBD1 is a possible D gene (6 bases). CDR1 is SGHNT, CDR2 YYREEE, per germline (reference sequence). This CDR3 spans 15 amino acids. V lost 5 bases to trimming and J lost 5 bases, with 19 bases between them. CDR3: CASSSLGGGGTEAFF. As DNA, the CDR3 is TGTGCCAGCAGTTCCCTCGGGGGCGGGGGTACTGAAGCTTTCTTT.

V and J are TRBV19 and TRBJ1-6; D may be TRBD1 (6 bases). The CDR3 extends over 12 amino acids. Germline V gene sequence: CDR1 LNHDA, CDR2 SQIVND (reference sequence). Trimming pared 6 bases from V and 10 bases from J, leaving 10 bases between. Written as DNA, the CDR3 is TGTGCCAGTAGCCACAGGGAATCACCCCTCCACTTT. Amino acid sequence: CASSHRESPLHF.

The rearrangement joins TRBV6-5 to TRBJ1-5; D remains ambiguous. This CDR3 region has 12 residues. Trimming stripped 10 bases from V and 3 bases from J, with 10 bases between. Germline V lookup: CDR1 MNHEY, CDR2 SVGAGI. Written as DNA, the CDR3 is TGTGCCAACGGCGGCCTCAATCAGCCCCAGCATTTT. Amino acid sequence: CANGGLNQPQHF.

About this clone: Possible read error: a much larger clone is one base away. The chain recombines TRBV7-2 with TRBJ1-4; a weak D match, TRBD1 (6 bases). Germline CDR1 SGHTA, CDR2 FQGNSA. The CDR3 spans 12 residues. Trimming took 3 bases from V and 7 from J, leaving 6 bases between them. Written as DNA, the CDR3 is TGTGCCAGCAGCTTCAGGGGTGAAAAACTGTTTTTT. Protein product: CASSFRGEKLFF. Full variable domain (rest looked up from reference TRBV7-2 and TRBJ1-4): GAGVSQSPSNKVTEKGKDVELRCDPISGHTALYWYRQSLGQGLEFLIYFQGNSAPDKSGLPSDRFSAERTGGSVSTLTIQRTQQEDSAVYLCASSFRGEKLFFGSGTQLSVL.

A single count supports this clone. CDR3 nucleotides: TGTGCCAGCAGTTTGAGAGGGACAGTCTACTCTGGGGCCAACGTCCTGACTTTC. As protein: CASSLRGTVYSGANVLTF. The V and J genes are TRBV27 and TRBJ2-6, with TRBD1 matching 7 bases. The ends lost 3 bases at V and 0 bases at J; junction bases unmatched: 8. CDR3 length: 18 residues. CDR1 is MNHEY and CDR2 is SMNVEV in the germline V gene (reference sequence).

The chain uses TRBV5-1 and TRBJ1-6; D remains ambiguous. CDR1 SGHRS and CDR2 YFSETQ come from the germline V gene. The CDR3 runs 14 residues. V was pared by 5 bases and J by 6 bases, with 12 bases between. The CDR3 protein is CASRNPEGNSPLHF. In nucleotides, the CDR3 is TGCGCCAGCAGAAACCCAGAGGGTAATTCACCCCTCCACTTT.

The V and J genes are TRBV19 and TRBJ2-7; D possibly corresponds to TRBD2 (5 bases). The length of the CDR3 is 14 residues. The germline V gene has CDR1 LNHDA and CDR2 SQIVND (reference sequence). Trimming took 5 bases from V and 3 from J, leaving 14 bases between them. The CDR3 sequence: CASSAGGSLYEQYF. DNA of the CDR3: TGTGCCAGTAGTGCGGGCGGATCCCTCTACGAGCAGTACTTC.

The J gene is TRBJ1-1, the V gene TRBV28, with a tentative D call TRBD1 (6 bases). With 5 bases removed from V and 1 base from J, the gap between germline ends came to 8 bases. This CDR3 comprises 13 residues. Germline loops: CDR1 MDHEN, CDR2 SYDVKM. CDR3 bases: TGTGCCAGCAGTAAAGGGGGGAACACTGAAGCTTTCTTT. The encoded protein is CASSKGGNTEAFF.

The V gene is TRBV28, the J gene TRBJ1-2; 7 bases are shared with TRBD1. Germline V lookup: CDR1 MDHEN, CDR2 SYDVKM. Trimming took 7 bases from V and 4 from J; bases not matched to a gene: 15. This CDR3 has 16 amino acids. In nucleotides, the CDR3 is TGTGCCAGCAAAGAGGGGGCAGGGGGGACGGGCTATGGCTACACCTTC. Its translation: CASKEGAGGTGYGYTF.

The chain combines TRBV29-1 with TRBJ2-1; D not certain. The CDR3 extends over 11 amino acids. Germline V gives CDR1 SQVTM, CDR2 ANQGSEA. Trimming took 3 bases from V and 4 from J, leaving 4 bases between them. The CDR3 is CSVDLYNEQFF. CDR3 in DNA: TGCAGCGTTGACTTGTACAATGAGCAGTTCTTC.

The J gene is TRBJ1-1, the V gene TRBV7-2, with unresolved D. The CDR3 sequence is 13 residues long. Trimming removed 5 bases at V and 7 bases at J, with 14 bases between. The V gene's germline CDR1 is SGHTA and CDR2 FQGNSA. The CDR3 reads CASSPTGEGEAFF. CDR3 DNA: TGTGCCAGCAGCCCAACCGGGGAGGGTGAAGCTTTCTTT.

The chain links TRBV11-3 to TRBJ2-1; 8 bases map to TRBD1. Germline V gene data show CDR1 as SGHNT and CDR2 as YENEEA. Losses at the gene ends were 5 bases for V and 3 bases for J; bases not matched to a gene: 6. The CDR3 runs 15 residues. The CDR3 DNA reads TGTGCCAGCAGCCAGGACAGGGTCCACTACAATGAGCAGTTCTTC. Protein: CASSQDRVHYNEQFF.